This T cell receptor (beta chain) was retrieved from a study of blood T cell repertoires in COVID-19 (dated by TCRdb to 2018 to 2021). Study-wide context: Samples from collaborators originated in the United States, Italy and Spain and spanned both the acute and convalescent phases of COVID-19. The sample metadata nearly always contained a de-identified subject ID, COVID-19 status, age in years and sex. The dataset comprised deeply sampled blood TCRbeta repertoires from subjects exposed to, actively infected with, or recovered from COVID-19. The repertoires were released in a freely available public database intended as a resource for research on the immune response to SARS-CoV-2. The material from the prospective study consisted of cDNA or gDNA derived from T cells, B-cell-depleted T cells, or PBMCs. HLA class I and class II types, where available, came from metadata supplied by the sample provider rather than from assay-based typing. The samples were drawn from the first 160 participants of the ongoing ImmuneRACE study and from 1,254 subjects provided by 6 global collaborators. The full study reports these points: The amount of clinical and demographic metadata varied by source and participant and was provided uncurated.

Worth noting for this clone: The antigen this receptor binds is unknown. Base qualities are missing; no much larger clone stands one base away.

In Seattle, one collaborating source enrolled patients while the infection was active and tracked those patients longitudinally over the course of disease. Collaborating institutions collected whole blood in K2EDTA tubes following their own protocols. Collaborator samples were shipped for TCRbeta analysis as frozen whole blood, isolated PBMCs, or DNA extracted from either sample type. CDR1 and CDR2 (MDHEN, SYDVKM) derive from the germline V gene. V is pared back by 2 bases and J by 5 bases, with 16 bases lying between the germline termini. The CDR3 goes from the cysteine to the phenylalanine over 17 residues. The read is trimmed to its CDR3 DNA, 51 bases read in frame from base 1. TCRbeta CDR3 regions were amplified from genomic DNA by means of the immunoSEQ Assay, a bias-controlled multiplex PCR. Per the source publication's procedure: The number of nucleated cells in each sample was estimated from the amplification of reference gene primers within the assay. Sequence reads were collapsed and filtered to measure the absolute abundance of every unique TCRbeta CDR3 rearrangement. For each sample, productive Simpson clonality was calculated by taking the square root of Simpson's diversity index across productive rearrangements. TCRdb holds this immuneACCESS table with in-frame rearrangements only. Some clones are missing; in checked studies, unresolved V genes explain under half, and the rest has no known cause. Clonal size and the V and J genes are those of that table, whereas D and trimming came from the DNA. This sample gives about 97,000 clones in total; 85% to 90% of them show up just once. Jointly, the top ten make up roughly 2% of the sample.

The sample consisted of peripheral blood. The chain uses TRBV28 and TRBJ1-6; TRBD1 might be the D gene, on 6 matching bases. The TCR comes from a man aged 45-65 years with COVID-19, enrolled during active disease. The nucleotides are TGTGCCAGCAGTTTAATTGGGGGCAGGGCCCATAATTCACCCCTCCACTTT. This codes for CASSLIGGRAHNSPLHF.